A selection of T cell receptor beta chains follows, all from one sample in a study of shared clonotypes between healthy human individuals. Profiled with immunoSEQ multiplex PCR; TCRdb holds only in-frame clones, not every one. The sample records some 1,900,000 clones, around 96% being singletons. The specimen was naive CD8+ T cells sorted from blood. These receptors were taken from a man between 18 and 29 years old in good health. CDR3s include the opening cysteine and the closing phenylalanine or tryptophan. A D gene is named only where the DNA matches it firmly. Where a row states a size, it is once, few, many or the class of an expanded clone; other rows omit it.

>NA|NA|TRBJ1-5|TRBV7-9
CASSSSIGNQPQHF
TGTGCCAGCAGCTCAAGTATCGGCAATCAGCCCCAGCATTTT
>once|NA|TRBJ2-3|TRBV27
CASSLRVGYGPPTDTQYF
TGTGCCAGCAGTTTACGTGTAGGGTATGGCCCCCCCACAGATACGCAGTATTTT
>NA|TRBD1|TRBJ1-1|TRBV5-4
CASSLTGVLNTEAFF
TGTGCCAGCAGCTTAACAGGGGTTTTGAACACTGAAGCTTTCTTT
>once|NA|TRBJ2-3|TRBV11-2
CASSSGITSTDTQYF
TGTGCCAGCAGCTCAGGGATTACTAGCACAGATACGCAGTATTTT
>NA|TRBD2|TRBJ2-1|TRBV4-1
CASSSGGANEQFF
TGCGCCAGCTCCAGCGGGGGGGCGAATGAGCAGTTCTTC
>NA|NA|TRBJ2-1|TRBV7-9
CASSFSGQINNEQFF
TGTGCCAGCAGCTTCTCTGGCCAGATTAACAATGAGCAGTTCTTC
>once|NA|TRBJ2-7|TRBV18
CASSPESSYEQYF
TGTGCCAGCTCACCGGAAAGCTCCTACGAGCAGTACTTC
>NA|TRBD2|TRBJ2-1|TRBV7-7
CASSPGAGVNEQFF
TGTGCTAGCAGCCCAGGTGCGGGAGTCAATGAGCAGTTCTTC
>NA|NA|TRBJ1-1|TRBV5-1
CASSPQQGGAEGAFF
TGCGCCAGCAGCCCGCAACAGGGTGGGGCCGAAGGAGCTTTCTTT
>NA|TRBD1|TRBJ2-1|TRBV27
CASSPEGGHEQFF
TGTGCCAGCAGCCCGGAAGGGGGCCATGAGCAGTTCTTC
>NA|TRBD2|TRBJ2-1|TRBV28
CASSEQAGGPNNEQFF
TGTGCCAGCAGCGAACAAGCGGGGGGGCCCAACAATGAGCAGTTCTTC
>NA|NA|TRBJ2-7|TRBV7-6
CASSLSSPTDFFSYEQYF
TGTGCCAGCAGCTTATCCTCCCCCACGGACTTTTTCTCCTACGAGCAGTACTTC
>NA|TRBD1|TRBJ1-4|TRBV6-6
CASSYLTGQNEKLFF
TGTGCCAGCAGTTACCTGACAGGGCAGAATGAAAAACTGTTTTTT
>NA|NA|TRBJ2-7|TRBV2
CASSEFSAPYYEQYF
TGTGCCAGCAGTGAATTCAGCGCCCCTTACTACGAGCAGTACTTC
>NA|NA|TRBJ1-3|TRBV28
CASSFVYSGNTIYF
TGTGCCAGCAGTTTCGTATACTCTGGAAACACCATATATTTT
>NA|TRBD1|TRBJ1-1|TRBV5-6
CASRLGSGGQGSTEAFF
TGTGCCAGCAGGCTTGGATCAGGGGGTCAGGGTAGCACTGAAGCTTTCTTT
>once|NA|TRBJ2-5|TRBV30
CAWRGMQETQYF
TGTGCCTGGAGGGGGATGCAAGAGACCCAGTACTTC
>NA|TRBD1|TRBJ2-3|TRBV6-6
CASSSGQGLDTQYF
TGTGCCAGCAGTTCGGGACAGGGACTAGATACGCAGTATTTT
>NA|TRBD1|TRBJ2-7|TRBV9
CASSAGTVYTSYEQYF
TGTGCCAGCAGCGCTGGGACAGTCTATACCTCCTACGAGCAGTACTTC
>NA|TRBD1|TRBJ2-5|TRBV30
CAWSRDSDQETQYF
TGTGCCTGGAGCCGGGACAGCGACCAAGAGACCCAGTACTTC
>once|TRBD1|TRBJ2-5|TRBV7-9
CASSGADRADVTQYF
TGTGCCAGCAGCGGGGCGGACAGGGCCGACGTGACCCAGTACTTC
>NA|NA|TRBJ2-2|TRBV4-1
CASSQGGSGTGELFF
TGCGCCAGCAGCCAAGGTGGGAGCGGAACCGGGGAGCTGTTTTTT
>NA|NA|TRBJ2-2|TRBV9
CASNEGGGTGELFF
TGTGCCAGCAATGAGGGTGGGGGCACCGGGGAGCTGTTTTTT
>NA|NA|TRBJ1-6|TRBV27
CASSSGSRPPLHF
TGTGCCAGCAGTTCCGGGTCCAGACCACCCCTCCACTTT
>NA|TRBD1|TRBJ2-7|TRBV30
CAWSDGTGDGHEQYF
TGTGCCTGGAGTGACGGGACAGGGGATGGACACGAGCAGTACTTC
>NA|NA|TRBJ1-1|TRBV27
CASTQTGRNTEAFF
TGTGCCAGCACCCAAACAGGGCGGAACACTGAAGCTTTCTTT
>NA|NA|TRBJ1-5|TRBV6-6
CASRPDTSNQPQHF
TGTGCCAGCAGACCGGACACTAGCAATCAGCCCCAGCATTTT
>NA|NA|TRBJ2-2|TRBV10-1
CASSAGQLNTGELFF
TGCGCCAGCAGTGCAGGGCAGCTGAACACCGGGGAGCTGTTTTTT
>NA|NA|TRBJ1-5|TRBV6-6
CASSNGFSNQPQHF
TGTGCCAGCAGCAATGGGTTTAGCAATCAGCCCCAGCATTTT
>NA|NA|TRBJ2-5|TRBV5-1
CASSSEGPYQETQYF
TGCGCCAGCAGCAGCGAGGGACCGTACCAAGAGACCCAGTACTTC
>NA|NA|TRBJ1-1|TRBV30
CAWTRAGNTEAFF
TGTGCCTGGACGCGGGCGGGAAACACTGAAGCTTTCTTT
>NA|NA|TRBJ1-2|TRBV18
CASSPPGIGATYGYTF
TGTGCCAGCTCACCACCGGGGATAGGGGCGACCTATGGCTACACCTTC
>once|TRBD1|TRBJ2-2|TRBV27
CASSYRGLSTGELFF
TGTGCCAGCAGCTACAGGGGGCTGAGCACCGGGGAGCTGTTTTTT
>NA|NA|TRBJ2-5|TRBV5-6
CASSFGQPQYF
TGTGCCAGCAGCTTCGGACAGCCCCAGTACTTC
>NA|NA|TRBJ1-1|TRBV11-2
CASSLERGRATEAFF
TGTGCCAGCAGCTTAGAACGGGGCAGGGCCACTGAAGCTTTCTTT
>once|NA|TRBJ1-4|TRBV9
CASSDPREGGNEKLFF
TGTGCCAGCAGCGACCCTCGGGAGGGAGGGAATGAAAAACTGTTTTTT
>NA|TRBD2|TRBJ2-1|TRBV29-1
CSGTSGSNEQFF
TGCAGCGGGACTAGCGGATCCAATGAGCAGTTCTTC
>NA|TRBD2|TRBJ2-1|TRBV4-1
CASSQVSGGAFEQFF
TGCGCCAGCAGCCAAGTTAGCGGGGGGGCCTTTGAGCAGTTCTTC
>few|TRBD2|TRBJ2-1|TRBV10-1
CASSSSIAGGPSRDEQFF
TGCGCCAGCAGTTCATCAATAGCGGGGGGGCCATCTCGGGATGAGCAGTTCTTC
>NA|NA|TRBJ2-7|TRBV18
CASSPRAGYEQYF
TGTGCCAGCTCACCACGGGCAGGCTACGAGCAGTACTTC
>NA|NA|TRBJ2-5|TRBV5-4
CASANEAAEETQYF
TGTGCCAGCGCGAACGAGGCGGCGGAAGAGACCCAGTACTTC
>few|NA|TRBJ2-3|TRBV27
CASSPSTDTQYF
TGTGCCAGCAGTCCGAGCACAGATACGCAGTATTTT
>NA|NA|TRBJ2-5|TRBV21-1
CATPGQGRETQYF
TGTGCCACTCCGGGACAGGGGAGAGAGACCCAGTACTTC
>NA|TRBD1|TRBJ1-2|TRBV19
CASSWGQGGYVYTF
TGTGCCAGTAGTTGGGGACAGGGGGGTTACGTCTACACCTTC